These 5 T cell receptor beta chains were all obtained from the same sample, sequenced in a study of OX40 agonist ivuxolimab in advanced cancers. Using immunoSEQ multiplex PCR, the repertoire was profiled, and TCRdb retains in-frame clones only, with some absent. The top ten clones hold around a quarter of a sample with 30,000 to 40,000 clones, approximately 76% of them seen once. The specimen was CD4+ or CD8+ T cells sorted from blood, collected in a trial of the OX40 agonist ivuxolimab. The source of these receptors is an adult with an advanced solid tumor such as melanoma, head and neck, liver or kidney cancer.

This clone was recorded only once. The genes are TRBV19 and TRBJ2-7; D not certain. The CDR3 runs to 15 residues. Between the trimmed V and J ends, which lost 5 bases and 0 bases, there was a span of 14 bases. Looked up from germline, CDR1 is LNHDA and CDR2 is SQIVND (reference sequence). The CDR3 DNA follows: TGTGCCAGTAGTCGGTACAGCTTTAGCTCCTACGAGCAGTACGTC. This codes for CASSRYSFSSYEQYV.

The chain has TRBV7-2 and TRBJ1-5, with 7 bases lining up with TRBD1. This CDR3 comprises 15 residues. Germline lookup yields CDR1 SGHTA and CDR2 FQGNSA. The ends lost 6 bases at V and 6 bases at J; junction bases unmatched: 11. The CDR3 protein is CASSPTGDSGQPQHF. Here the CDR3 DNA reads TGTGCCAGCAGTCCAACAGGGGATTCTGGTCAGCCCCAGCATTTT.

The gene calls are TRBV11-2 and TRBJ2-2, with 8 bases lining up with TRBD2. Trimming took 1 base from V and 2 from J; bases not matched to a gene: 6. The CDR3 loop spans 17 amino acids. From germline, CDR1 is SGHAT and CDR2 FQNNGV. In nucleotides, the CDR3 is TGTGCCAGCAGCTTAGTCGGGGGGGCCTCCAACACCGGGGAGCTGTTTTTT. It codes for CASSLVGGASNTGELFF.

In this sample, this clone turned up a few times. CDR3 in DNA: TGTGCCAGCAGTTTAGGAGCGGGGCGCAACTACGAGCAGTACTTC. It yields the protein CASSLGAGRNYEQYF. This chain connects TRBV28 to TRBJ2-5; TRBD2 agrees at 7 bases. The J call is uncertain, as TRBJ2-7 better fits the DNA end. The CDR3 loop spans 15 amino acids. The V gene's germline CDR1 is MDHEN and CDR2 SYDVKM.

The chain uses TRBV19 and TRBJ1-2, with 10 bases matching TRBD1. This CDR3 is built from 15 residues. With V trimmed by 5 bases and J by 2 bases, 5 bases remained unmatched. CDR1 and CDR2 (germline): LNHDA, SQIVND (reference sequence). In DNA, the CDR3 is TGTGCCAGTAGTCACCCGGGACAGGGGAACTATGGCTACACCTTC. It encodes CASSHPGQGNYGYTF.